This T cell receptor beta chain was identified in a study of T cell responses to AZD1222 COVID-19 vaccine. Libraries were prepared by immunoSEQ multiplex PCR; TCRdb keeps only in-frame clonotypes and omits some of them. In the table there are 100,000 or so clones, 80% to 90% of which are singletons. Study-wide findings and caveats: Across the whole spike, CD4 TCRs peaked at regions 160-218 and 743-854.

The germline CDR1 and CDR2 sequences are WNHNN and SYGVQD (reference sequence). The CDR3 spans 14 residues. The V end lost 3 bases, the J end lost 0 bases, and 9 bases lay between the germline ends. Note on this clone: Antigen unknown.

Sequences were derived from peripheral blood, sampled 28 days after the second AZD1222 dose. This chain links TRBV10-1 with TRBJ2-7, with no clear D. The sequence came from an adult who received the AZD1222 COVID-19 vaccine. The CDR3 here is CASSDDLSSYEQYF. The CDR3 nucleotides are TGCGCCAGCAGTGATGACCTGAGCTCCTACGAGCAGTACTTC.